This T cell receptor beta chain was profiled in a study of CD8+CD57+ T cells in acquired aplastic anemia. The CDR3 spans 15 residues. Germline V gene data show CDR1 as SGDLS and CDR2 as YYNGEE. Trimming cost V 0 bases and J 2 bases, with 11 bases left between them. Patients selected for sequencing had displayed CD8+CD57+ cell expansion by flow cytometry. Genomic DNA served as template for TCR beta VDJ and CDR3 profiling. TCRdb re-called the reads through MiXCR, storing one row per CDR3 protein. The sample consists of hundreds of thousands of distinct CDR3 sequences, around 30% of them appearing once. The sequenced sample was sorted CD4+, CD8+, or CD8+CD57+ T cells (not recorded which) from PBMCs. The TCR comes from a human donor with aplastic anemia. V gene TRBV9 combines with J gene TRBJ2-5, with D possibly TRBD1 on 5 matching bases. CDR3 sequence: CASSVAHRLQETQYF. The DNA of the CDR3 is TGTGCCAGCAGCGTAGCCCACAGGTTACAAGAGACCCAGTACTTC.